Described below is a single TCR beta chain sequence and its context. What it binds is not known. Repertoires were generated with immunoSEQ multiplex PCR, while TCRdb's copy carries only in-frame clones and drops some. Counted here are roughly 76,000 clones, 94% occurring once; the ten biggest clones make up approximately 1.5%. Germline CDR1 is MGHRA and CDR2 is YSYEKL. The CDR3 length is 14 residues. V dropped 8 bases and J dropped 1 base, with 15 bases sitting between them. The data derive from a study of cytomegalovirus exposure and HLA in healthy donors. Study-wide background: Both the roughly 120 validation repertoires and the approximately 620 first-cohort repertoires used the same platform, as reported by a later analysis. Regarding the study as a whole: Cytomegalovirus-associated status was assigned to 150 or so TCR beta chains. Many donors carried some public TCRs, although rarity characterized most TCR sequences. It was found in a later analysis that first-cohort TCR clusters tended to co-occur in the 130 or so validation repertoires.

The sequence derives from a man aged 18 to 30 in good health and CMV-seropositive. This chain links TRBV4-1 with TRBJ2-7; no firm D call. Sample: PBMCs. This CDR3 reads CASSRQDSSYEQYF. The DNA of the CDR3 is TGCGCCAGCTCCAGGCAGGATTCTTCCTACGAGCAGTACTTC.